What follows is one T cell receptor (beta chain) and its context. Its antigen is currently not known. No quality values exist for individual bases; no much larger clone is one base distant. The data were taken from a study of shared T cell receptors in the human thymus (dated by TCRdb to about 2021). Regarding the complete study: The study examined how self-reactive, shared T-cell receptor alpha chains are generated in the human thymus.

The receptor library was made with the immunoSEQ multiplex PCR assay. TCRdb took this table from immuneACCESS and kept in-frame rearrangements with V and J called. Such tables lack part of the clones; where checked against another copy, unresolved V genes explain under half of the gap, and the rest is unexplained. Present in this sample are about 660,000 clones, around 87% of which were seen just once. 0.0094% of the sample is in the top ten clones. Looking up the germline V gene yields CDR1 MDHEN and CDR2 SYDVKM. V was cut back by 10 bases and J by 0 bases, leaving a gap of 25 bases between them. The CDR3 goes from the cysteine to the phenylalanine over 18 residues. CDR3 DNA is the only sequence kept; it has 54 bases, read in frame from the first base. These data also featured in a second study, about human thymus T cells. The second study, in turn, reports: Donors were immunologically healthy infants undergoing open corrective cardiac surgery for congenital heart defects in Finland. Thymus tissue was collected as surgical resects that were removed during corrective cardiac surgery. Both the thymic and the peripheral blood repertoires appeared to show biased V and J gene segment usage. The related research found that thymic TCR repertoires overlapped highly between unrelated individuals. The study used about eight infant thymus samples plus four related peripheral blood samples to characterize TCR alpha and beta repertoires. Donor ages ranging from roughly 6 to 244 days were recorded, and a handful of male and two female infants were included in the cohort. Thymocytes were released mechanically from tissue and stored at -70 °C as pellets of 10-30 million cells. A QIAsymphony instrument was used to extract genomic DNA from the frozen cell pellets. The immunoSEQ multiplex PCR assay was used to amplify the TCRB and TCRAD loci from a standardized amount of quality-controlled genomic DNA. The amplicons spanned the V(D)J region and were long enough to cover the CDR3 and allow V and J genes to be identified. Amplicon sequencing was performed on an Illumina platform through the commercial immunoSEQ service. Primer bias and sequencing errors were corrected using previously described methods, and TCRAD and TCRB definitions followed the IMGT database. The repertoires were analysed using immunoSEQ Analyzer 3.0 and VDJTools for basic statistics, V/J segment usage, diversity estimates, rarefaction and pairwise overlap. To estimate diversity, the Chao1, ChaoE, Efron-Thisted, Shannon and inverse Simpson indices were applied, and diversity was also estimated on datasets down-sampled to the smallest sample. Repertoire overlap was assessed by strict matching of CDR3 nucleotide sequence, V gene and J gene, and clustering was done by Jaccard-based multidimensional scaling. On average, thymus samples gave 750,000 to 1,000,000 unique TCRB clonotypes, whereas blood samples gave 80,000 to 85,000.

The sequence links TRBV28 to TRBJ1-5; the D gene is possibly TRBD1, with 6 bases matching. The sample consisted of thymocytes. The receptor was derived from a boy under three years old with a congenital heart defect. Donor details come from another sample of the same person, matched by shared clones. The nucleotide sequence is TGTGCCATCAAACAATTACGACGGGGACACAATAGCAATCAGCCCCAGCATTTT. This sequence encodes CAIKQLRRGHNSNQPQHF.